These T cell receptor beta chains were read from a single sample in a study of shared clonotypes between healthy human individuals. The method was immunoSEQ multiplex PCR; TCRdb's version includes in-frame clones alone and lacks a portion of them. The sample shows 2 million to 2.5 million clones, under 97% of them seen only once. The source material was naive CD4+ T cells sorted from blood. These receptors were collected from a man between 18 and 29 years old in good health. CDR3s include the opening cysteine and the closing phenylalanine or tryptophan. The order of the fields is CDR3 DNA, CDR3 protein, clone size, D gene, V gene, J gene. A D gene is named only where the DNA matches it firmly. The size entry is marked missing in some rows and otherwise reads once, few, many or a size class.

TGTGCCAGCAGTTTTAGGGAGTCCGGGGAGCTGTTTTTT	CASSFRESGELFF	.	.	TRBV27	TRBJ2-2
TGTGCCAGCAGCGAGGGATCGCGCAGGGAGACCCAGTACTTC	CASSEGSRRETQYF	.	.	TRBV7-2	TRBJ2-5
TGCGCCAGCAGCGTCGGGACAGGGCCGACACCAGATACGCAGTATTTT	CASSVGTGPTPDTQYF	once	TRBD1	TRBV5-1	TRBJ2-3
TGTGCCAGCAGCCCCGACCTACTCAACACTGAAGCTTTCTTT	CASSPDLLNTEAFF	.	.	TRBV7-9	TRBJ1-1
TGTGCCAGCAGCCAAGGCGGACCCTTAAGCTCCTACAATGAGCAGTTCTTC	CASSQGGPLSSYNEQFF	.	.	TRBV5-4	TRBJ2-1
TGTGCCAGCCGGGGGAACAGGGCCAATGAGCAGTTCTTC	CASRGNRANEQFF	.	.	TRBV19	TRBJ2-1
TGTGCCAGCAGTGAATATTCGGCAGGCACTCAAGAGACCCAGTACTTC	CASSEYSAGTQETQYF	.	.	TRBV25-1	TRBJ2-5
TGCGCCAGCACCCTGGGGGCTAGCGGTTTGAGCTCCTACAATGAGCAGTTCTTC	CASTLGASGLSSYNEQFF	.	.	TRBV5-1	TRBJ2-1
TGTGCCAGCAGTGCCTTGTCCCGGGACAGCGAGCAGTACTTC	CASSALSRDSEQYF	.	TRBD1	TRBV2	TRBJ2-7
TGCGCCAGCAGCCCCAGGGGGGACTACGAGCAGTACTTC	CASSPRGDYEQYF	.	.	TRBV5-1	TRBJ2-7
TGTGCCAGCAGTCATAGAAACCAAGAGACCCAGTACTTC	CASSHRNQETQYF	.	.	TRBV28	TRBJ2-5
TGTGCCTGGAGTTCAGGGTCGGACACCGGGGAGCTGTTTTTT	CAWSSGSDTGELFF	.	.	TRBV30	TRBJ2-2
TGTGCCAGCAGCCTCGTTGATTGGGGCCACACCATATATTTT	CASSLVDWGHTIYF	.	.	TRBV11-2	TRBJ1-3
TGTGCCTGGGGGGACAGGGGGAATGAAAAACTGTTTTTT	CAWGDRGNEKLFF	once	TRBD1	TRBV30	TRBJ1-4
TGTGCCAGCAGCTTCGAGGGAGTCTACGAGCAGTACTTC	CASSFEGVYEQYF	.	.	TRBV5-4	TRBJ2-7
TGCGCCAGCAGTGAGCTGGCAGGCGGGGAGCTGTTTTTT	CASSELAGGELFF	.	.	TRBV10-1	TRBJ2-2
TGTGCCAGCAGTTATGAGGTACGGATAACTAACTATGGCTACACCTTC	CASSYEVRITNYGYTF	.	.	TRBV6-5	TRBJ1-2
TGTGCCTGGAGGGGTACAGGAACCTCACCCCTCCACTTT	CAWRGTGTSPLHF	.	.	TRBV30	TRBJ1-6
TGCAGTGCTAGAGCGGCAAACACCATATATTTT	CSARAANTIYF	.	.	TRBV20-1	TRBJ1-3
TGTGCCAGCAGCTTGGATCCTACGTGGGCCGAGCAGTACTTC	CASSLDPTWAEQYF	.	.	TRBV5-4	TRBJ2-7
TGTGCCAGCAGCCGTTCCGGGGTGGGGACAGATACGCAGTATTTT	CASSRSGVGTDTQYF	.	.	TRBV7-3	TRBJ2-3
TGTGCCAGCAGCCATGACCCCCTGGGGGGCACTGAAGCTTTCTTT	CASSHDPLGGTEAFF	.	.	TRBV4-2	TRBJ1-1
TGTGCCACCGGTGGACAGTCAAACTATGGCTACACCTTC	CATGGQSNYGYTF	.	.	TRBV2	TRBJ1-2
TGTGCCAGCAGCCTCCCGGGGAGCCCACAAGAGACCCAGTACTTC	CASSLPGSPQETQYF	.	.	TRBV25-1	TRBJ2-5
TGTGCCAGCAGCCGATCGAAGGGGGCAGATACGCAGTATTTT	CASSRSKGADTQYF	.	.	TRBV7-9	TRBJ2-3
TGTGCCAGCAGTTCTCGACTAGCAGGCGGCACAGATACGCAGTATTTT	CASSSRLAGGTDTQYF	.	TRBD2	TRBV28	TRBJ2-3
TGCAGCGTCCACGGGGGGCTTCGCACAGATACGCAGTATTTT	CSVHGGLRTDTQYF	.	.	TRBV29-1	TRBJ2-3
TGTGCCAGCAGCCCTGGACAGGAGTATGGCTACACCTTC	CASSPGQEYGYTF	.	TRBD1	TRBV7-9	TRBJ1-2
TGTGCCAGCAGCTTAAACAGGGGGCTGGACACAGATACGCAGTATTTT	CASSLNRGLDTDTQYF	.	TRBD1	TRBV7-9	TRBJ2-3
TGTGCCTGGAGTGTCCTGACAGATACGCAGTATTTT	CAWSVLTDTQYF	.	.	TRBV30	TRBJ2-3
TGTGCCAGTATCCTAGCGGAACCCTACAATGAGCAGTTCTTC	CASILAEPYNEQFF	.	TRBD2	TRBV2	TRBJ2-1
TGTGCCAGCAGCTCGGGGATACAAGAGACCCAGTACTTC	CASSSGIQETQYF	.	.	TRBV7-2	TRBJ2-5
TGCGCCAGCAGCTTCAGTGACAGGGCCCTTGATGAGCAGTACTTC	CASSFSDRALDEQYF	.	TRBD1	TRBV5-1	TRBJ2-7
TGTGCCAGCAGCTTCGGGACAGGGGGCACCGGGGAGCTGTTTTTT	CASSFGTGGTGELFF	.	TRBD1	TRBV5-4	TRBJ2-2
TGCGCCAGCAGCCCCGGGACTAAACAAGAGACCCAGTACTTC	CASSPGTKQETQYF	.	TRBD2	TRBV5-1	TRBJ2-5
TGTGCCAGCAGCCAAGCTGGGGGGGTACGCGAGCAGTACTTC	CASSQAGGVREQYF	.	TRBD2	TRBV6-1	TRBJ2-7
TGTGCCAGCACCCCAGAATGGGACATTCAGTACTTC	CASTPEWDIQYF	.	.	TRBV6-1	TRBJ2-4
TGTGCCAGCAGCCCCGGACAGGGACCCTACAATGAGCAGTTCTTC	CASSPGQGPYNEQFF	.	TRBD1	TRBV7-3	TRBJ2-1
TGTGCCAGCAGCCCCCAAGTAACAGGGACGTATAGCAATCAGCCCCAGCATTTT	CASSPQVTGTYSNQPQHF	.	.	TRBV7-2	TRBJ1-5
TGTGCCTGGAGTACCTCCAGGACTAGCGGGAGGGCCGGAGATACGCAGTATTTT	CAWSTSRTSGRAGDTQYF	once	TRBD2	TRBV30	TRBJ2-3
TGTGCCATCGGGGCTCCGAACACTGAAGCTTTCTTT	CAIGAPNTEAFF	.	.	TRBV28	TRBJ1-1
TGTGCCAGCTCACCGGCCGGGACAGCCTACGAGCAGTACTTC	CASSPAGTAYEQYF	few	TRBD1	TRBV18	TRBJ2-7
TGCGCCAGCAGCTGGACAGGGGTTAACACCGGGGAGCTGTTTTTT	CASSWTGVNTGELFF	.	TRBD1	TRBV5-1	TRBJ2-2
TGTGCCAGTAGTTACCTCGGGCAGGGCAATGAGCAGTTCTTC	CASSYLGQGNEQFF	.	.	TRBV19	TRBJ2-1
TGTGCCTGGAGCACACCGGGACAGTACACTGAAGCTTTCTTT	CAWSTPGQYTEAFF	.	TRBD1	TRBV30	TRBJ1-1
TGCGCCAGCAGCCCCGGGGGCGCCGAGGACAAAAACATTCAGTACTTC	CASSPGGAEDKNIQYF	.	.	TRBV5-1	TRBJ2-4
TGCGCCAGCAGCGCCGGACAGGGGGCGAATTCACCCCTCCACTTT	CASSAGQGANSPLHF	.	TRBD1	TRBV5-1	TRBJ1-6
TGTGCCAGCAGCCTGACGTACAGGGATGCTTTCTTT	CASSLTYRDAFF	.	.	TRBV7-9	TRBJ1-1
TGCAGCGTGCTTTTAGGGACAGGTTATTTTGAAAAACTGTTTTTT	CSVLLGTGYFEKLFF	once	TRBD1	TRBV29-1	TRBJ1-4
TGCGCCAGCAGTGACTGGAGCAATCAGCCCCAGCATTTT	CASSDWSNQPQHF	.	.	TRBV10-2	TRBJ1-5
TGTGCCAGCAGTTGGGGACAGGGTTCCGGGGAGCTGTTTTTT	CASSWGQGSGELFF	.	TRBD1	TRBV6-1	TRBJ2-2
TGTGCCAGCAGCTTAGTTGCAGGAGTGGGTTCACCCCTCCACTTT	CASSLVAGVGSPLHF	few	.	TRBV11-2	TRBJ1-6
TGCAGTGCCCTAGGACAGCCGGAAGCTTTCTTT	CSALGQPEAFF	.	.	TRBV20-1	TRBJ1-1
TGTGCCATCACTGGGGGCACTGAAGCTTTCTTT	CAITGGTEAFF	.	.	TRBV10-3	TRBJ1-1
TGTGCCAGCTTCTCGGGGAATGGAAACACCATATATTTT	CASFSGNGNTIYF	.	.	TRBV6-1	TRBJ1-3